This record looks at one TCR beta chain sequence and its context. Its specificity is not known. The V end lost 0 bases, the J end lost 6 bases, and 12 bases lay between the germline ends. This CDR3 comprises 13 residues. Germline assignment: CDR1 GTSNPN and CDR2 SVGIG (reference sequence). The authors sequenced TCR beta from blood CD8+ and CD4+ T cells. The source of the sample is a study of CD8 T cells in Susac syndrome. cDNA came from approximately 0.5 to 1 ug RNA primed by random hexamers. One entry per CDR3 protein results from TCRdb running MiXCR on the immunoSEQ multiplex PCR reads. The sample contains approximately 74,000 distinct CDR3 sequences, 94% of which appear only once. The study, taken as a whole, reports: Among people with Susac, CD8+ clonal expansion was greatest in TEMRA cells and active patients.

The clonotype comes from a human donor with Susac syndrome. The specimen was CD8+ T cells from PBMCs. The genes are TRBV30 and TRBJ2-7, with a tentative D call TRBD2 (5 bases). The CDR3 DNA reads TGTGCCTGGAGTGTAGTCTCTGGGAGCGAGCAGTACTTC. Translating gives CAWSVVSGSEQYF.